This passage covers 25 T cell receptor beta chains from one sample sequenced in a study of spatial heterogeneity in lung cancer. The time point: sample taken at primary tumor resection. The authors sequenced whole RNA from tumor, nontumor lung or frozen PBMC without sorting. TCRdb reprocessed the 5' RACE reads via MiXCR and lists one record per CDR3 protein. The data show approximately 4,600 distinct CDR3 sequences, 20% to 25% seen once. The material sequenced was normal lung tissue next to the tumor, taken at surgery. All receptors derive from a female donor with early-stage non-small cell lung cancer.

The sample holds one count of this clonotype. Because the library targeted alpha chains, this beta chain is an off-target read whose size means little. The gene calls are TRBV7-2 and TRBJ2-3; no clear D. The CDR3 has 15 amino acids. Trimming stripped 6 bases from V and 0 bases from J, with 13 bases between. Germline CDR1 SGHTA, CDR2 FQGNSA. The CDR3 nucleotides are TGTGCCAGCAGGGCCGGGCAGGTTAGCACAGATACGCAGTATTTT. Its translation is CASRAGQVSTDTQYF.

Only a few counts were recorded for this clonotype. The library was prepared for alpha chains; this beta chain is a stray read, so its frequency means little. The chain combines TRBV5-1 with TRBJ1-1, with 7 bases lining up with TRBD1. Unmatched junction bases numbered 10, after V lost 6 bases and J lost 2 bases. The CDR3 extends over 15 amino acids. The germline V gene has CDR1 SGHRS and CDR2 YFSETQ. As DNA, the CDR3 is TGCGCCAGCACCACTGCCGGGACAGCTAACACTGAAGCTTTCTTT. Its translation: CASTTAGTANTEAFF.

This clonotype occurred many times. This beta chain lies outside the target of a library built for alpha chains; its clone size means little. The chain employs TRBV9 and TRBJ2-3; unclear D gene. Per germline, CDR1 SGDLS and CDR2 YYNGEE. The CDR3 spans 14 residues. V was pared by 0 bases and J by 2 bases, with 7 bases between. CDR3 DNA: TGTGCCAGCAGCGTAGGTCGCGTCACAGATACGCAGTATTTT. Translating gives CASSVGRVTDTQYF.

Worth noting for this clonotype: The library was designed around alpha chains, so this beta chain is a stray read whose abundance carries little weight. The rearrangement uses TRBV2 and TRBJ2-1, with 8 bases fitting TRBD2. Germline V gene lookup returns CDR1 SNHLY and CDR2 FYNNEI. V lost 8 bases to trimming and J lost 5 bases; unmatched junction nucleotides: 8. This CDR3 comprises 14 residues. CDR3 in amino acids: CASCRSGRNNEQFF. In nucleotides, the CDR3 is TGTGCCAGCTGCCGAAGCGGGAGAAACAATGAGCAGTTCTTC.

This clonotype ranks as medium-sized. Since the library was made to target alpha chains, this beta chain is a stray read and its abundance is not meaningful. This rearrangement joins TRBV4-3 to TRBJ2-1; the D is unclear. The V gene lost 0 bases and the J gene lost 8 bases, with 11 bases spanning the gap. From germline, CDR1 is LGHNA and CDR2 YSLEER. This CDR3 contains 14 residues. The CDR3 here is CASSQDTPLYEQFF. The CDR3 nucleotides read TGCGCCAGCAGCCAAGATACCCCCCTCTATGAGCAGTTCTTC.

Remarks on this clonotype: This beta chain is an unintended read in a library built for alpha chains; its size means little. The DNA for the CDR3 is TGTGCCATCAGTGAGCAGGAGGGGACAGATACGCAGTATTTT. Protein sequence: CAISEQEGTDTQYF. The V call is TRBV10-3, the J call TRBJ2-3; possible D gene TRBD2, 6 bases. The CDR3 totals 14 residues. Germline V lookup: CDR1 ENHRY, CDR2 SYGVKD. Trimming took off 2 bases at V and 3 bases at J, with 9 bases between the two ends.

This clonotype was seen only once. Being off target in a library aimed at alpha chains, this beta chain has a size of little meaning. The chain carries TRBV24-1 and TRBJ2-3, with D possibly being TRBD1 (6 bases). The CDR3 spans 16 residues. The V gene lost 4 bases and the J gene lost 2 bases, with 15 bases spanning the gap. CDR1 and CDR2 from the germline V gene are KGHDR and SFDVKD. This CDR3 is CATSDPRQDFTDTQYF. CDR3 DNA sequence: TGTGCCACCAGTGACCCTCGACAGGACTTCACAGATACGCAGTATTTT.

For this clonotype: This beta chain is an unintended read in a library built for alpha chains; its size means little. This chain uses TRBV12-3 or TRBV12-4 with TRBJ2-5; D gene unclear. The CDR3 contains 10 residues. V shed 4 bases and J shed 5 bases, with 2 bases lying between them. The CDR3 region has the DNA TGTGCCAGCAGTTCGGAGACCCAGTACTTC. Its protein product is CASSSETQYF.

As regards this clonotype: Little can be read into the size of this beta chain, an off-target read in a library designed for alpha chains. The gene calls are TRBV9 and TRBJ2-7; D is unclear. Germline CDR1 reads SGDLS; CDR2 reads YYNGEE. V lost 0 bases, J lost 5 bases, and 12 bases lay in between. The CDR3 is 14 amino acids. Here the CDR3 DNA reads TGTGCCAGCAGCGTAGTTGACTCTCTGGACGAGCAGTACTTC. It codes for CASSVVDSLDEQYF. The full variable domain, in which reference TRBV9 and TRBJ2-7 provide the parts outside the CDR3, is DSGVTQTPKHLITATGQRVTLRCSPRSGDLSVYWYQQSLDQGLQFLIQYYNGEERAKGNILERFSAQQFPDLHSELNLSSLELGDSALYFCASSVVDSLDEQYFGPGTRLTVT.

This clonotype is labeled as medium-sized. This beta chain is an unintended read in a library built for alpha chains; its size means little. This sequence joins TRBV21-1 and TRBJ2-7; the table's D call of TRBD2 was not tested on the DNA. TRBV21-1 is marked as a pseudogene. The CDR3 is 20 residues long. The chain's CDR3 is CASSKPESTLAGGSNYEQYF. The CDR3 DNA reads TGTGCCAGCAGCAAACCCGAATCGACCTTAGCGGGAGGGTCGAACTACGAGCAGTACTTC.

Relative to its sample, this clonotype is medium-sized. This beta chain is an off-target read within a library intended for alpha chains, so its frequency means little. The V call is TRBV29-1, the J call TRBJ1-5; no firm D call. The CDR3 runs to 13 residues. V was cut by 4 bases and J by 4 bases, with 11 bases left in between. Germline V CDR1 and CDR2: SQVTM, ANQGSEA. CDR3 in DNA: TGCAGCGTTGGGGCGGGTAGGAATCAGCCCCAGCATTTT. Its translation: CSVGAGRNQPQHF.

Remarks on this clonotype: The library was built for alpha chains, so this beta chain is an off-target read and its size means little. V and J are TRBV29-1 and TRBJ2-3, with 8 bases fitting TRBD2. V lost 6 bases to trimming and J lost 1 base; unmatched junction nucleotides: 21. This CDR3 contains 19 residues. CDR1 is SQVTM and CDR2 is ANQGSEA in the germline V gene. DNA for the CDR3: TGCAGCGTCCTCCTTAGCATTTTCGGGAGGGGGGACCGCACAGATACGCAGTATTTT. Translation gives CSVLLSIFGRGDRTDTQYF.

A word on this clonotype: This beta chain was picked up by a library intended for alpha chains and is off target, so its count carries little meaning. This rearrangement joins TRBV20-1 to TRBJ2-3; no firm D call. Trimming shortened V by 6 bases and J by 3 bases, and 10 bases separated the two germline ends. The CDR3 consists of 12 residues. Germline CDR1 and CDR2: DFQATT and SNEGSKA (reference sequence). CDR3 region: CSAPSRTDTQYF. The CDR3 region has the DNA TGCAGTGCCCCCTCAAGGACAGATACGCAGTATTTT.

In the case of this clonotype: Within a library made for alpha chains, this beta chain is off target, and its count is uninformative. This chain uses TRBV29-1 with TRBJ2-6; unclear D gene. Trimming left V 3 bases short and J 4 bases short, with 10 bases between. This CDR3 is 14 amino acids long. CDR1 SQVTM and CDR2 ANQGSEA come from the germline V gene. CDR3 DNA: TGCAGCGTTGATGGGTCTTCCGGGGCCAACGTCCTGACTTTC. This sequence encodes CSVDGSSGANVLTF. The variable domain in full, with the rest retrieved from reference TRBV29-1 and TRBJ2-6, is SAVISQKPSRDICQRGTSLTIQCQVDSQVTMMFWYRQQPGQSLTLIATANQGSEATYESGFVIDKFPISRPNLTFSTLTVSNMSPEDSSIYLCSVDGSSGANVLTFGAGSRLTVL.

This clonotype qualifies as medium-sized. This beta chain slipped into a library made for alpha chains as a stray read, so its size is not meaningful. The V call is TRBV6-5, the J call TRBJ1-1, with TRBD1 identical over 8 bases. This CDR3 spans 15 amino acids. Germline trimming cut 6 bases from V and 5 bases from J; bases unmatched to any gene: 11. Per the germline V gene, CDR1 is MNHEY and CDR2 is SVGAGI. CDR3 sequence reads: CASSRPGGAGTEAFF. DNA of the CDR3: TGTGCCAGCAGCCGACCAGGGGGCGCCGGAACTGAAGCTTTCTTT.

By share, this clonotype counts as medium-sized. This beta chain lies outside the target of a library built for alpha chains; its clone size means little. The rearrangement links TRBV7-2 to TRBJ2-5; possible D gene TRBD2, 5 bases. CDR1 is SGHTA and CDR2 is FQGNSA in the germline V gene. The germline V and J ends were trimmed by 5 bases and 1 base, with 17 bases remaining between them. The CDR3 length is 16 residues. The CDR3: CASSVNSVGSQETQYF. CDR3 bases: TGTGCCAGCAGCGTAAACTCTGTGGGGAGCCAAGAGACCCAGTACTTC.

Of note for this clonotype: This beta chain slipped into a library made for alpha chains as a stray read, so its size is not meaningful. The chain has TRBV28 and TRBJ1-6, with no clear D. Trimming removed 3 bases from V and 10 bases from J, with 10 bases in between. There are 13 residues in the CDR3. Germline V gene data show CDR1 as MDHEN and CDR2 as SYDVKM. The DNA for the CDR3 is TGTGCCAGCAGTTTGGAGGGATCCTCACCCCTCCACTTT. Protein: CASSLEGSSPLHF.

This clonotype counts as medium-sized. A library prepared for alpha chains yielded this beta chain as an off-target read; its size is of little meaning. The chain joins TRBV7-9 to TRBJ1-1; maybe TRBD1 (5 bases). This CDR3 has 14 amino acids. V lost 6 bases and J 2 bases, leaving 13 bases between the germline ends. Germline-derived CDR1 and CDR2 are SEHNR and FQNEAQ (reference sequence). The CDR3 region has the DNA TGTGCCAGCAGAGACGGGGGGATTAACACTGAAGCTTTCTTT. It specifies CASRDGGINTEAFF.

About this clonotype: Little can be read into the size of this beta chain, an off-target read in a library designed for alpha chains. The chain recombines TRBV20-1 with TRBJ2-7, with 9 bases matching TRBD2. The CDR3 spans 15 residues. With V trimmed by 5 bases and J by 4 bases, 12 bases remained unmatched. The germline CDR1 and CDR2 sequences are DFQATT and SNEGSKA (reference sequence). The CDR3 region has the DNA TGCAGTGCTCCCCGGCCCATAGCGGGAGTATACGAGCAGTACTTC. Translating gives CSAPRPIAGVYEQYF.

With respect to this clonotype: The library was prepared for alpha chains; this beta chain is a stray read, so its frequency means little. The chain combines TRBV7-8 with TRBJ1-2, with no clear D. V was pared by 5 bases and J by 6 bases, with 19 bases between. This CDR3 has 15 amino acids. CDR1 is SGHVS, CDR2 FQNEAQ, per germline. This CDR3 is CASSPRSRNIHGYTF. Here the CDR3 DNA reads TGTGCCAGCAGCCCCCGCAGCAGGAACATACATGGCTACACCTTC.

This clonotype was found a few times. Being off target in a library aimed at alpha chains, this beta chain has a size of little meaning. The chain recombines TRBV29-1 with TRBJ1-1, with D uncertain. This CDR3 contains 13 residues. Per the germline V gene, CDR1 is SQVTM and CDR2 is ANQGSEA. Trimming shortened V by 6 bases and J by 1 base, and 12 bases separated the two germline ends. The CDR3 sequence: CSVLSGENTEAFF. In DNA, the CDR3 is TGCAGCGTCCTGTCCGGGGAGAACACTGAAGCTTTCTTT.

This clonotype was found many times. In a library made to pick up alpha chains, this beta chain is a stray read with a size that means little. The chain combines TRBV7-2 with TRBJ2-1, with 7 bases identical to TRBD2. Germline-derived CDR1 and CDR2 are SGHTA and FQGNSA. This CDR3 is 16 amino acids long. The ends lost 1 base at V and 4 bases at J; junction bases unmatched: 7. The CDR3 protein is CASSLESPSGYNEQFF. The CDR3, as DNA: TGTGCCAGCAGCTTAGAGAGCCCTAGCGGTTACAATGAGCAGTTCTTC.

This clonotype is medium-sized (0.01 to 0.1%) within its sample. This beta chain is an unintended read in a library built for alpha chains; its size means little. This sequence joins TRBV29-1 and TRBJ2-7; 8 bases match TRBD1. J lost 4 bases, V lost 4 bases, and 9 bases had no gene match. CDR3 length equals 14 residues. CDR1 and CDR2 (germline): SQVTM, ANQGSEA. In DNA, the CDR3 is TGCAGCGTTGTTGCGCCAGGGGGCTGGTACGAGCAGTACTTC. Protein product: CSVVAPGGWYEQYF.

In its sample, this clonotype ranks as medium-sized (0.01 to 0.1%). Because this beta chain is a stray read in a library intended to capture alpha chains, its abundance should not be given much weight. This rearrangement joins TRBV18 to TRBJ2-5; possibly TRBD1 or TRBD2 for D (5 bases each). Germline loops: CDR1 KGHSH, CDR2 LQKENI. The CDR3 contains 13 residues. V lost 3 bases, J lost 1 base, and 6 bases lay in between. The chain's CDR3 is CASSPGGQETQYF. CDR3 DNA sequence: TGTGCCAGCTCACCTGGGGGCCAAGAGACCCAGTACTTC.

This clonotype was detected only once. The library was built for alpha chains, so this beta chain is an off-target read and its size means little. J is TRBJ2-7 and V is TRBV2; no reliable D call. The V gene's germline CDR1 is SNHLY and CDR2 FYNNEI. Trimming shortened V by 6 bases and J by 3 bases, and 6 bases separated the two germline ends. There are 11 residues in the CDR3. The CDR3 DNA is TGTGCCAGCAGGCGGAGCTACGAGCAGTACTTC. Its translation: CASRRSYEQYF. The whole variable domain, remainder taken from reference TRBV2 and TRBJ2-7, is EPEVTQTPSHQVTQMGQEVILRCVPISNHLYFYWYRQILGQKVEFLVSFYNNEISEKSEIFDDQFSVERPDGSNFTLKIRSTKLEDSAMYFCASRRSYEQYFGPGTRLTVT.